The table lists the clone carrying this TCR beta chain with many counts. Arm-PCR of CDR3 regions with iRepertoire HTBI primers generated TCR beta libraries. From the multiplex PCR reads, TCRdb called clonotypes with MiXCR, one entry per CDR3 protein. The sample shows 350,000 to 400,000 distinct CDR3 sequences, 15% to 18% of them seen only once. The data stem from a study of regulatory T cells in long-lasting Graves disease. Time point of the sample: newly diagnosed GD, antithyroid drugs for less than 3 months. TCR sequences were obtained from RNA taken from PBMCs. The germline V gene has CDR1 LGHNT and CDR2 FRNRAP. Germline trimming cut 6 bases from V and 4 bases from J; bases unmatched to any gene: 4. The CDR3 sequence is 13 residues long.

The rearrangement uses TRBV12-5 and TRBJ1-1, with TRBD1 identical over 8 bases. The receptor's source is a female donor with Graves disease. The starting material was peripheral blood mononuclear cells (PBMCs), obtained at new diagnosis, from a patient treated with antithyroid drugs. CDR3 protein: CASGRQGFTEAFF. For the CDR3, the DNA is TGTGCTAGTGGGAGACAGGGGTTCACTGAAGCTTTCTTT.